The 4 T cell receptor beta chains below were found in one sample sequenced in a study of blood T cell repertoires in COVID-19. Measured with immunoSEQ multiplex PCR; TCRdb has only the in-frame clones, and not every one. The table has 200,000 to 250,000 clones, around three quarters seen once. The specimen sequenced was peripheral blood. These TCRs come from a woman between 65 and 79 years old with acute or convalescent COVID-19.

The chain employs TRBV6-5 and TRBJ1-1; 9 nucleotides align to TRBD1. The CDR3 has 14 residues. CDR1 and CDR2 from the germline V gene are MNHEY and SVGAGI. The ends lost 0 bases at V and 6 bases at J; junction bases unmatched: 2. The CDR3 DNA reads as TGTGCCAGCAGTTACTCAAGACAGGGGGCTGAAGCTTTCTTT. Translated, it gives CASSYSRQGAEAFF.

V is TRBV2 and J is TRBJ2-7, with TRBD2 matching 13 bases. The junction had 20 bases not matched to a gene; V was cut back by 5 bases and J by 7 bases. The length of the CDR3 is 19 residues. Germline CDR1 is SNHLY and CDR2 is FYNNEI. Here the CDR3 reads CASSRDGLAGAPAVFEQYV. The CDR3 DNA follows: TGTGCCAGCAGTCGCGACGGACTAGCGGGGGCCCCCGCGGTTTTTGAGCAGTACGTC.

The chain couples TRBV29-1 to TRBJ1-2, with D tentatively TRBD1 (5 bases). The V gene's germline CDR1 is SQVTM and CDR2 ANQGSEA. The CDR3 is made up of 12 amino acids. V lost 4 bases and J lost 10, with 16 bases in between. CDR3 residues: CSVVADKNDYTF. For the CDR3, the DNA is TGCAGCGTTGTCGCGGACAAGAATGACTACACCTTC.

The chain couples TRBV27 to TRBJ1-4, with D unresolved. V gave up 3 bases and J gave up 8 bases, with 10 bases separating them. Germline-derived CDR1 and CDR2 are MNHEY and SMNVEV (reference sequence). The CDR3 spans 13 residues. CDR3 residues: CASSFEIGEKLFF. CDR3 bases: TGTGCCAGCAGTTTCGAAATCGGGGAAAAACTGTTTTTT.